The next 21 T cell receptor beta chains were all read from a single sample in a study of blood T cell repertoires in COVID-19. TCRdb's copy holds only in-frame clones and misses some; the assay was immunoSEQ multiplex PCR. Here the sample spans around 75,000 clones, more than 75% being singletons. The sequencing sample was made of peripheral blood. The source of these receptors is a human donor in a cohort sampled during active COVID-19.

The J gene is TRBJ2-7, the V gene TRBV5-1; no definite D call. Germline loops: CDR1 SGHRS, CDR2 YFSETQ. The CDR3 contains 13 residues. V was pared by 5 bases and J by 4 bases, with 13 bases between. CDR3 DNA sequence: TGCGCCAGCAGGGGCCCCGAAACTTACGAGCAGTACTTC. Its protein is CASRGPETYEQYF. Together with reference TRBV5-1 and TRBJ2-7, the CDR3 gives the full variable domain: KAGVTQTPRYLIKTRGQQVTLSCSPISGHRSVSWYQQTPGQGLQFLFEYFSETQRNKGNFPGRFSGRQFSNSRSEMNVSTLELGDSALYLCASRGPETYEQYFGPGTRLTVT.

The CDR3 nucleotides are TGTGCCAGTACTAAAACAGGGGGTTATGAAGCTTTCTTT. Its protein product is CASTKTGGYEAFF. This chain links TRBV19 with TRBJ1-1; 8 bases fit TRBD1. CDR1 is LNHDA, CDR2 SQIVND, per germline (reference sequence). The ends lost 7 bases at V and 7 bases at J; junction bases unmatched: 8. This CDR3 comprises 13 residues.

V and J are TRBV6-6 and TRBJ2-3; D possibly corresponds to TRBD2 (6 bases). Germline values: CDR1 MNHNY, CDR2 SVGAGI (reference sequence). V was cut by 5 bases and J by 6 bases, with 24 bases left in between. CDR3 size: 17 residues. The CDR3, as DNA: TGTGCCAGCAGTCAAAACTTTCCGGGACTCCGCTTTGATACGCAGTATTTT. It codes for CASSQNFPGLRFDTQYF.

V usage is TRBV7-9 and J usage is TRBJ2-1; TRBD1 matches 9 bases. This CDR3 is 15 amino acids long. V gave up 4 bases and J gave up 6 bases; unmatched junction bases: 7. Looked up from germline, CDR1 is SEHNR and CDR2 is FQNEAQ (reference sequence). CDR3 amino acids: CASSSWDRAGNEQFF. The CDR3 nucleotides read TGTGCCAGCAGCTCCTGGGACAGGGCCGGCAATGAGCAGTTCTTC.

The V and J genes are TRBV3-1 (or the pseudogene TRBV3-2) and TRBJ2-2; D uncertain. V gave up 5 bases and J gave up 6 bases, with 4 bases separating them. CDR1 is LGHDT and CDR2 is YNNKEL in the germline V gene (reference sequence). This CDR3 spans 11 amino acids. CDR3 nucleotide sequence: TGTGCCAGCAGCGGCTCCGGGGAGCTGTTTTTT. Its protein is CASSGSGELFF.

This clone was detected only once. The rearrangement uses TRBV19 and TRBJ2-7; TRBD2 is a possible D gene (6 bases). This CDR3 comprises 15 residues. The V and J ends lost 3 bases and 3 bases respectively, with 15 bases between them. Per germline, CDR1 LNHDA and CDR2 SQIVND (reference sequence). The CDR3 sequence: CASSITSRGGYEQYF. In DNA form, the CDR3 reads TGTGCCAGTAGTATCACGTCTAGGGGAGGCTACGAGCAGTACTTC.

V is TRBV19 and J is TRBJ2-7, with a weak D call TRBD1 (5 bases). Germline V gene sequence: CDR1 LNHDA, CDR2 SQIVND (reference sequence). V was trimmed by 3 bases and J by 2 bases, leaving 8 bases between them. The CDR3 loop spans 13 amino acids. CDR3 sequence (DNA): TGTGCCAGTAGTATGGACATGACCTACGAGCAGTACTTC. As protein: CASSMDMTYEQYF.

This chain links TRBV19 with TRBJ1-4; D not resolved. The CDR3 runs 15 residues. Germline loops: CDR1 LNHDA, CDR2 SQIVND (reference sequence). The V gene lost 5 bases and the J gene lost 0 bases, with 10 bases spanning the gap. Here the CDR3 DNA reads TGTGCCAGTAGTTCAAGCCCTGCAACTAATGAAAAACTGTTTTTT. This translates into CASSSSPATNEKLFF.

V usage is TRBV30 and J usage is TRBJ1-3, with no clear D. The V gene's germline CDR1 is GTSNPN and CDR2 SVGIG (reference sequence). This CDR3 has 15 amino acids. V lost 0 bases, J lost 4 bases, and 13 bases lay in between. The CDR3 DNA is TGTGCCTGGAGTGTACCTATCCCGGGGGGAAACACCATATATTTT. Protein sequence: CAWSVPIPGGNTIYF.

The DNA for the CDR3 is TGTGCCACCAGTGATGGTTTGAGGCAGGGGGCCAGATCCTACGAGCAGTACTTC. This translates into CATSDGLRQGARSYEQYF. This chain links TRBV24-1 with TRBJ2-7; 8 bases line up with TRBD1. Germline loops: CDR1 KGHDR, CDR2 SFDVKD. V lost 3 bases, J lost 1 base, and 13 bases stayed unmatched. The CDR3 totals 18 residues.

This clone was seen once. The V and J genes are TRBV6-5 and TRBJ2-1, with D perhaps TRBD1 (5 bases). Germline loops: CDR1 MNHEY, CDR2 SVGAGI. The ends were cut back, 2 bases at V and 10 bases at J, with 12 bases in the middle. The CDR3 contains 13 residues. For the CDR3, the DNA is TGTGCCAGCAGTTACGCAGGGAATAACGAGCAGTTCTTC. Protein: CASSYAGNNEQFF.

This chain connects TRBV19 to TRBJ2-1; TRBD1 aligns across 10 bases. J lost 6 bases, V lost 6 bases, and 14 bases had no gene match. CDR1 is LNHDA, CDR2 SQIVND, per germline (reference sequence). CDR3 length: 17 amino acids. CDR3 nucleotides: TGTGCCAGTAGGGCCATCGACAGGGGGCTGGCTGGCAATGAGCAGTTCTTC. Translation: CASRAIDRGLAGNEQFF.

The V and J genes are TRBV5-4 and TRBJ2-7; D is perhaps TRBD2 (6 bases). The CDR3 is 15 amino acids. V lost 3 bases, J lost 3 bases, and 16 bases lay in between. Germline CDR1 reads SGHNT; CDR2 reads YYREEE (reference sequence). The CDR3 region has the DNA TGTGCCAGCAGCTCGGGACTGGGGTTGAACTACGAGCAGTACTTC. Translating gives CASSSGLGLNYEQYF.

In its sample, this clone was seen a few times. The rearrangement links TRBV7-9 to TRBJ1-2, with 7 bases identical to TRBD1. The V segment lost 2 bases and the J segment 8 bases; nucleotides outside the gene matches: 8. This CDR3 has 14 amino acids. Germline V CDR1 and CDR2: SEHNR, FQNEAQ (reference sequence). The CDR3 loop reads CASSLTGVSVGYTF. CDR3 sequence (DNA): TGTGCCAGCAGCTTAACAGGGGTCTCCGTAGGCTACACCTTC.

The CDR3 DNA reads TGCGCCAGCAGCGTCGGACAGGGAGGGCAGTACTTC. Translating gives CASSVGQGGQYF. The chain recombines TRBV5-1 with TRBJ2-7; 8 positions agree with TRBD1. The germline V gene has CDR1 SGHRS and CDR2 YFSETQ. V was clipped by 4 bases and J by 9 bases; unmatched bases: 6. This CDR3 comprises 12 residues.

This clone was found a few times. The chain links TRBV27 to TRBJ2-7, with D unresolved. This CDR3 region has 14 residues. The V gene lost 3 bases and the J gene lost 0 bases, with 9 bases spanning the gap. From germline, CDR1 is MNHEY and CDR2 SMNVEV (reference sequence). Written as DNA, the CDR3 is TGTGCCAGCAGTTTCAGGATCAGCTCCTACGAGCAGTACTTC. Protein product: CASSFRISSYEQYF.

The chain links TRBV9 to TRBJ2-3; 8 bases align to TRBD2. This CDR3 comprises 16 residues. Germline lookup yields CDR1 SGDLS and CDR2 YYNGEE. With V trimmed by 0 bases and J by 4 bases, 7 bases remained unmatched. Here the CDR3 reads CASSVDQAGDADTQYF. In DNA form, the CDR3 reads TGTGCCAGCAGCGTAGACCAAGCGGGGGACGCAGATACGCAGTATTTT.

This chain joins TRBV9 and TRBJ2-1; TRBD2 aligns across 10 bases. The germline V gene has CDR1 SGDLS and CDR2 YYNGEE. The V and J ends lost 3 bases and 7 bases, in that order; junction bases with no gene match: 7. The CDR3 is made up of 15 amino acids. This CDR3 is CASSASGGAGNEQFF. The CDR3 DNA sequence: TGTGCCAGCAGCGCAAGCGGGGGGGCCGGGAATGAGCAGTTCTTC.

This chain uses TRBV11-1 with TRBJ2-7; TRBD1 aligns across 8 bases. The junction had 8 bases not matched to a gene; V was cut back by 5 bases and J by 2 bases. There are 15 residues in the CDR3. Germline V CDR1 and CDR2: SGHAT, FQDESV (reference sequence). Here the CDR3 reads CASSQTGGLPYEQYF. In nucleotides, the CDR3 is TGTGCCAGCAGCCAAACAGGGGGACTCCCCTACGAGCAGTACTTC.

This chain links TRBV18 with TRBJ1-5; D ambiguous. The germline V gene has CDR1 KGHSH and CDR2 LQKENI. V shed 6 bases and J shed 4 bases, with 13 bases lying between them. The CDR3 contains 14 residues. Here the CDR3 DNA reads TGTGCCAGCTCCCAAGGTCGGGGTAATCAGCCCCAGCATTTT. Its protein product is CASSQGRGNQPQHF.

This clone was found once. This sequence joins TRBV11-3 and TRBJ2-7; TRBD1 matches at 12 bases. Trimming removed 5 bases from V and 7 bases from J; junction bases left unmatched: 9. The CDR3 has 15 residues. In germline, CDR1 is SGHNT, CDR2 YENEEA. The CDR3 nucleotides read TGTGCCAGCAGCCAGGGACAGGGGGCTGTTCGGGAGCAGTACTTC. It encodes CASSQGQGAVREQYF. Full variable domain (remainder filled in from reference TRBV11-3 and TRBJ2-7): EAGVVQSPRYKIIEKKQPVAFWCNPISGHNTLYWYLQNLGQGPELLIRYENEEAVDDSQLPKDRFSAERLKGVDSTLKIQPAELGDSAVYLCASSQGQGAVREQYFGPGTRLTVT.